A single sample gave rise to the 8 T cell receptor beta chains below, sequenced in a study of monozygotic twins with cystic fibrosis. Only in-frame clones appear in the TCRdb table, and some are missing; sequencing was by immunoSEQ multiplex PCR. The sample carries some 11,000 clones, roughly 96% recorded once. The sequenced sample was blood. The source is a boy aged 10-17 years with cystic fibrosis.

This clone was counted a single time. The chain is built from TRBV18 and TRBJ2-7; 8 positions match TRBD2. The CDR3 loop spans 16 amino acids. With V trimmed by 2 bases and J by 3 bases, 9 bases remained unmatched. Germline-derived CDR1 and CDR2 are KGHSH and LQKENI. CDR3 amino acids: CASSPSPGGIGYEQYF. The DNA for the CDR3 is TGTGCCAGCTCACCATCTCCGGGAGGGATTGGCTACGAGCAGTACTTC.

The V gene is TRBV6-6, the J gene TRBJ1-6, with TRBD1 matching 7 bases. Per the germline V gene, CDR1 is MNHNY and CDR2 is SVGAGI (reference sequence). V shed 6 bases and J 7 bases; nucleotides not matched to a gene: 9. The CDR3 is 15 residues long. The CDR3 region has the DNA TGTGCCAGCAGCCAGGGACAGCTCCCCAATTCACCCCTCCACTTT. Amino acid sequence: CASSQGQLPNSPLHF.

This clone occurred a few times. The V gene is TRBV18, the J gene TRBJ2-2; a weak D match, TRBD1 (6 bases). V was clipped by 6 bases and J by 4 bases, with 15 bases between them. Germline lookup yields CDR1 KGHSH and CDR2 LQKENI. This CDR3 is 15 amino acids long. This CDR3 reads CASSSRDTLTGELFF. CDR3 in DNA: TGTGCCAGCTCGTCCCGGGACACACTCACCGGGGAGCTGTTTTTT.

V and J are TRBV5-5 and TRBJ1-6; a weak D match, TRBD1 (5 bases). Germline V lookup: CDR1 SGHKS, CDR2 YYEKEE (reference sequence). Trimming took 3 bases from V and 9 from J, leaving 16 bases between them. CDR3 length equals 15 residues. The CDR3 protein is CASSSDSIRSSPLHF. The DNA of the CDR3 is TGTGCCAGCAGCTCTGACAGCATTAGGAGTTCACCCCTCCACTTT.

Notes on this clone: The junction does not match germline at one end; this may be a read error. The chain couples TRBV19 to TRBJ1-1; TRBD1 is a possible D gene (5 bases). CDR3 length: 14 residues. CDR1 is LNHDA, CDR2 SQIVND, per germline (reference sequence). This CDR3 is CDSSPTRTLTEAFF. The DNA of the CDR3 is TGTGACAGTAGCCCGACCAGGACACTGACTGAAGCTTTCTTT.

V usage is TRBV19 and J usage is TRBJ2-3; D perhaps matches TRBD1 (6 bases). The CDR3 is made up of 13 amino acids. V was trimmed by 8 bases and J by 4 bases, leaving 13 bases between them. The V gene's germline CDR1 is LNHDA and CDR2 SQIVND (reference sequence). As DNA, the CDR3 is TGTGCCAGTCGGGACATCGTAGCAGATACGCAGTATTTT. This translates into CASRDIVADTQYF.

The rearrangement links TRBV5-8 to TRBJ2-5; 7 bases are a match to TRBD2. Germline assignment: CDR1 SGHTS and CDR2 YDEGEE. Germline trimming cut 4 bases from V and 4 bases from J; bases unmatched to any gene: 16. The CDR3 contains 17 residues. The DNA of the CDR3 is TGTGCCAGCAGCAGGGATAAAGGGCGGCGGGAGAGAGAGACCCAGTACTTC. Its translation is CASSRDKGRRERETQYF.

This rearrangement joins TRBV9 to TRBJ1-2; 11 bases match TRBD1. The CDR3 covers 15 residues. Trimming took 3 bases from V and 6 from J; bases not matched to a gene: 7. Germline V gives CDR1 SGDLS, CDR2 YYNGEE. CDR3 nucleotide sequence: TGTGCCAGCAGCGGTTCGGGACAGGGGGTCGATGGCTACACCTTC. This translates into CASSGSGQGVDGYTF.